The rows below give T cell receptor beta chains drawn from one sample of a study of blood T cells in healthy people across ages. TCRdb re-derived calls from the 5' RACE reads in MiXCR, one entry per CDR3 protein. The table records some 1,800,000 distinct CDR3 sequences, around 40% of them present only once. Sequencing was performed on blood. These receptors all come from a human donor in good health. The CDR3 runs from the conserved cysteine through the conserved F or W. A D gene is named only where the DNA matches it firmly. Size tells how often a clone was seen (once, few, many) or the class of an expanded clone, and some rows leave it out.

v_gene	d_gene	abundance	len	j_gene	CDR3aa	CDR3nt
TRBV11-3	.	.	13	TRBJ1-2	CASSFSRQYGYTF	TGTGCCAGCAGCTTCAGCCGGCAATATGGCTACACCTTC
TRBV7-2	.	.	15	TRBJ1-2	CASSTGTERNYGYTF	TGTGCCAGCAGCACCGGGACGGAGAGAAACTATGGCTACACCTTT
TRBV20-1	TRBD1	.	15	TRBJ1-2	CSARDEGQGHYGYTF	TGCAGTGCTAGAGATGAGGGACAGGGTCACTATGGCTACACCTTC
TRBV11-2	.	.	17	TRBJ2-3	CASSFSPGQQLTDTQYF	TGTGCCAGCAGCTTTTCACCGGGCCAACAATTAACAGATACGCAGTATTTT
TRBV3-1	.	.	18	TRBJ2-7	CARHRGCLRDRRKDEQYF	TGTGCCAGACATCGGGGGTGTCTCCGGGACAGACGAAAAGACGAGCAGTACTTC
TRBV5-6	TRBD1	few	15	TRBJ2-7	CASSPRQGEAYEQYF	TGTGCCAGCAGCCCAAGACAGGGGGAAGCCTACGAGCAGTACTTC
TRBV20-1	.	few	16	TRBJ2-1	CSAYQADPFTYNEQFF	TGCAGTGCCTACCAGGCGGACCCATTTACCTACAATGAGCAGTTCTTC
TRBV6-5	.	many	11	TRBJ2-7	CASRFSYEQYF	TGTGCCAGCAGATTCAGCTACGAGCAGTACTTC
TRBV12-3/TRBV12-4	.	few	15	TRBJ2-2	CASSSLAWNTGELFF	TGTGCCAGCAGCTCACTAGCTTGGAACACCGGGGAGCTGTTTTTT
TRBV10-3	TRBD2	.	14	TRBJ2-5	CAISGSGGAETQYF	TGTGCCATCAGTGGTAGCGGGGGGGCGGAGACCCAGTACTTC
TRBV29-1	TRBD2	.	14	TRBJ2-1	CSVFSGGVYNEQFF	TGCAGCGTGTTTAGCGGGGGGGTCTACAATGAGCAGTTCTTC
TRBV7-2	TRBD1	.	13	TRBJ1-2	CASSVGQAGGYTF	TGTGCCAGCTCAGTGGGACAGGCGGGGGGCTACACCTTC
TRBV4-2	.	few	12	TRBJ2-4	CASSHRRGEQYF	TGTGCCAGCAGCCATCGGAGGGGGGAGCAGTACTTC
TRBV4-2	TRBD2	.	15	TRBJ2-1	CASSQAPAGGLEQFF	TGTGCCAGCAGCCAAGCCCCAGCGGGGGGGCTTGAGCAGTTCTTC
TRBV12-3/TRBV12-4	.	.	16	TRBJ2-3	CASSFFTGISTDAQYF	TGTGCCAGCAGTTTTTTTACAGGCATTAGCACAGATGCGCAGTATTTT
TRBV7-2	.	.	14	TRBJ2-5	CASRRGTWAGTQYF	TGTGCCAGCAGGCGAGGGACATGGGCGGGGACCCAGTACTTC
TRBV6-2/TRBV6-3	.	.	12	TRBJ1-5	CASSYVNQPQHF	TGTGCCAGCAGTTACGTCAATCAGCCCCAGCATTTT
TRBV6-5	.	.	14	TRBJ1-5	CASSSLGGYQPQHF	TGTGCCAGCAGCTCTCTGGGGGGTTATCAGCCCCAGCATTTT
TRBV7-2	TRBD1	.	15	TRBJ2-7	CASRQHRDRGSEQYF	TGTGCCAGCAGACAACACCGGGACAGGGGTAGCGAGCAGTACTTC
TRBV5-5	.	few	15	TRBJ1-4	CASSLQGWEGEKLFF	TGTGCCAGCAGCCTTCAGGGTTGGGAAGGGGAAAAACTGTTTTTT
TRBV27	.	few	14	TRBJ2-7	CASSPTTIPYEQYF	TGTGCCAGCAGTCCTACCACGATACCCTACGAGCAGTACTTC
TRBV12-3/TRBV12-4	TRBD2	.	15	TRBJ2-3	CVSSLAGAIRDTQYF	TGTGTCAGCAGCTTAGCGGGGGCTATTCGAGATACGCAGTATTTT
TRBV9	.	.	16	TRBJ1-1	CASSVGPGGLNTEAFF	TGTGCCAGCAGCGTAGGTCCGGGGGGATTGAACACTGAAGCTTTCTTT